These T cell receptor beta chains were read from a single sample in a study of blood T cells in healthy people across ages. TCRdb re-derived calls from the 5' RACE reads in MiXCR, one entry per CDR3 protein. The repertoire has roughly 1.4 million distinct CDR3 sequences, approximately 63% of them found once; the top ten carry 6.5% to 8.5%. The sequenced sample was blood. These receptors all stem from a man aged 18 to 29 in good health. Each CDR3 is given without its conserved first and last residue. D genes are given only for firm matches.

TRBD2 TRBJ2-1 TRBV4-2 ASSSPSGRISYNERF
TRBD1 TRBJ1-4 TRBV7-2 ASSSLDRGTNEKLF
. TRBJ2-5 TRBV27 ASSSPPWEQY
. TRBJ2-3 TRBV12-3/TRBV12-4 ASRAGTTLITDTQY
. TRBJ1-2 TRBV7-2 ASSFVIPLGDYGYT
TRBD1 TRBJ2-5 TRBV5-6 ASSPDRAETQY
. TRBJ2-5 TRBV12-3/TRBV12-4 ASSPPRLLDRDQEGETQY
TRBD2 TRBJ2-3 TRBV5-1 ASNDTSGAPDTQY
. TRBJ1-2 TRBV27 ASRGAGQDGCT
. TRBJ2-7 TRBV7-2 ASSQEPADVWSSYEQY
TRBD2 TRBJ2-7 TRBV4-2 ASSQRGDHYEQY
TRBD2 TRBJ2-2 TRBV5-1 ASSLAAGFTGELF
. TRBJ2-1 TRBV13 ASSLDAVEQF
. TRBJ2-1 TRBV20-1 SASGAANEQF
TRBD1 TRBJ2-3 TRBV6-5 ASSYYGTGYADTQY
. . TRBV2 ASSAGPLINYEQY
TRBD1 TRBJ2-7 TRBV20-1 SAFGQGSEQY
. TRBJ1-2 TRBV6-5 ASSYLGGSSYGYT
. TRBJ1-2 TRBV15 ATSTLGHGHT
. TRBJ1-5 TRBV20-1 SAPRGGNQPQH
TRBD1 TRBJ1-1 TRBV15 ATSTSGGTEAF
. TRBJ1-2 TRBV6-2/TRBV6-3 ASSYLTKFYGYT
. TRBJ1-2 TRBV10-1 ASIPTGTPQGYT
TRBD1 TRBJ2-3 TRBV20-1 SARPDRAPSTDTQY
TRBD2 TRBJ2-3 TRBV9 ASSVGKLAGGDTQY
. TRBJ1-2 TRBV20-1 SFTSPGTNGYT
. TRBJ1-1 TRBV29-1 STDRGGQGTEAF
. TRBJ1-2 TRBV7-9 ASSLTAAGYGYT
. TRBJ1-4 TRBV20-1 SARDPSTNEKLF
. TRBJ2-3 TRBV6-5 ATRQTTDTQY
TRBD2 TRBJ2-3 TRBV12-3/TRBV12-4 ASSPGTSGRGGTDTQY
TRBD2 TRBJ2-1 TRBV4-1 ASSQGSGINNEQF
. TRBJ2-5 TRBV9 ASSGNPQETQY
TRBD2 TRBJ2-3 TRBV7-6 ASSLSGSLTDTQY
TRBD1 TRBJ2-1 TRBV5-1 ASSYRTGEGSYNEQF
. TRBJ1-2 TRBV20-1 SADPGGSYGYT
TRBD2 TRBJ2-7 TRBV6-2/TRBV6-3 ASSYSRGTSYVQY
. TRBJ2-3 TRBV20-1 SAQLPLAGGGDTQY
. TRBJ2-3 TRBV5-4 ASSLVRSTQY
TRBD2 TRBJ2-7 TRBV5-6 ASSLAGTSGTEQY
. TRBJ2-4 TRBV7-9 ASSSTGLPVGY
. TRBJ2-7 TRBV27 TSRLQGGTYEQY